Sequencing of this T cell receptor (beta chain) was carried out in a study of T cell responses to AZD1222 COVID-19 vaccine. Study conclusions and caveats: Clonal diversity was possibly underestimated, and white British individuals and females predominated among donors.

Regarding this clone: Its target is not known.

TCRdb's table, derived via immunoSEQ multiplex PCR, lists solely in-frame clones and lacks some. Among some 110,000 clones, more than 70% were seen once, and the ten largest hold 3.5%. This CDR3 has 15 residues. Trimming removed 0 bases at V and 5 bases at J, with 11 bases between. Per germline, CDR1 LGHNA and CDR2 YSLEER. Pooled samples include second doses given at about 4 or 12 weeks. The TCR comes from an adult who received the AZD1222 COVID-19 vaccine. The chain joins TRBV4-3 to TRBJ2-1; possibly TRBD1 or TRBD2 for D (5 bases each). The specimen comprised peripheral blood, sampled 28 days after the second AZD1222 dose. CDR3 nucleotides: TGCGCCAGCAGCCAAGATCCCCGGGACGACAATGAGCAGTTCTTC. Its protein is CASSQDPRDDNEQFF.